Below are 31 T cell receptor beta chains sequenced from a single sample in a study of blood T cells in healthy people across ages. Together with a sample-barcoded 5' primer, a J-beta primer mix was included in a second PCR lasting about 6 to 11 cycles. TCRdb used MiXCR to reprocess the 5' RACE reads, holding one entry per CDR3 protein. The sample lists fewer than 1,200,000 distinct CDR3 sequences, roughly 24% seen once, with approximately 0.7% in the top ten. This sample was also put to use in a study of T cells of mothers and their children.

The sequencing sample was made of blood. These receptors were obtained from a girl under 10 years old in good health.

The V gene is TRBV28, the J gene TRBJ2-4; the D gene is possibly TRBD1 (6 bases). CDR1 MDHEN and CDR2 SYDVKM come from the germline V gene. The ends were cut back, 4 bases at V and 3 bases at J, with 19 bases in the middle. The CDR3 is 17 amino acids. For the CDR3, the DNA is TGTGCCAGCAGTTCACGCGGACAGATCCTTGGCAAAAACATTCAGTACTTC. The encoded protein is CASSSRGQILGKNIQYF.

The chain is built from TRBV15 and TRBJ2-6; D gene unclear. The germline gives CDR1 LNHNV, CDR2 YYDKDF (reference sequence). The CDR3 runs 15 residues. V lost 0 bases and J lost 4, with 7 bases in between. CDR3 in amino acids: CATSRDLSGANVLTF. The CDR3 DNA reads as TGTGCCACCAGCAGAGATCTATCCGGGGCCAACGTCCTGACTTTC. The entire variable domain, with the rest obtained from reference TRBV15 and TRBJ2-6, is as follows: DAMVIQNPRYQVTQFGKPVTLSCSQTLNHNVMYWYQQKSSQAPKLLFHYYDKDFNNEADTPDNFQSRRPNTSFCFLDIRSPGLGDTAMYLCATSRDLSGANVLTFGAGSRLTVL.

The rearrangement joins TRBV29-1 to TRBJ1-2; no reliable D call. The V end lost 0 bases, the J end lost 2 bases, and 13 bases lay between the germline ends. The CDR3 is made up of 15 amino acids. Germline V gives CDR1 SQVTM, CDR2 ANQGSEA. The CDR3 here is CSVEEETDANYGYTF. CDR3 nucleotide sequence: TGCAGCGTTGAAGAAGAGACCGACGCGAACTATGGCTACACCTTC.

This clonotype was picked up a small number of times. At one end, the junction sequence differs from germline, possibly due to a read error. The CDR3 spells CSARDQYSYEQYF. The CDR3 DNA sequence: TGCAGTGCTCGAGATCAATACTCCTACGAGCAGTACTTC. The chain uses TRBV20-1 and TRBJ2-7; no clear D gene. The CDR3 sequence is 13 residues long. CDR1 DFQATT and CDR2 SNEGSKA come from the germline V gene (reference sequence).

This chain uses TRBV3-1 with TRBJ2-5; TRBD2 matches at 12 bases. The J call is doubtful: the DNA matches TRBJ2-7 better. CDR3 length equals 16 residues. Germline V gene lookup returns CDR1 LGHDT and CDR2 YNNKEL (reference sequence). This CDR3 reads CASSQRLTSGSYEQYF. The CDR3 bases are TGTGCCAGCAGCCAAAGGTTGACTAGCGGGAGCTACGAGCAGTACTTC.

This clonotype was detected only a few times. The chain has TRBV20-1 and TRBJ2-5; D unclear. The J call is in doubt because the DNA end fits TRBJ2-1 better. Germline V gives CDR1 DFQATT, CDR2 SNEGSKA (reference sequence). CDR3 length: 15 amino acids. Written as DNA, the CDR3 is TGCAGTGCTAGAGGGCGGCTCTTCGACGGGAATGAGCAGTTCTTC. Translation: CSARGRLFDGNEQFF.

The sample holds many counts of this clonotype. One end of the junction varies from germline; a read error may be responsible. The chain recombines TRBV5-1 with TRBJ2-1; D unclear. This CDR3 has 13 residues. Germline CDR1 reads SGHRS; CDR2 reads YFSETQ. The chain's CDR3 is CASSLTTYNEQFF. Written as DNA, the CDR3 is TGTGCCAGCAGCCTTACCACTTACAATGAGCAGTTCTTC.

In this sample, this clonotype turned up a few times. The chain carries TRBV20-1 and TRBJ1-4; maybe TRBD1 (5 bases). The CDR3 spans 15 residues. The V end lost 1 base, the J end lost 4 bases, and 13 bases lay between the germline ends. Looked up from germline, CDR1 is DFQATT and CDR2 is SNEGSKA (reference sequence). The CDR3 loop is CSARAPGGYNEKLFF. CDR3 bases: TGCAGTGCTAGAGCACCTGGGGGTTATAATGAAAAACTGTTTTTT.

The J gene is TRBJ1-4, the V gene TRBV10-3; D unclear. Trimming left V 3 bases short and J 12 bases short, with 23 bases between. The CDR3 extends over 16 amino acids. Looked up from germline, CDR1 is ENHRY and CDR2 is SYGVKD. For the CDR3, the DNA is TGTGCCATCAGTGACCTACCGGAGAGGGAACTCCGGCAACTGTTTTTT. It yields the protein CAISDLPERELRQLFF.

This clonotype was picked up a small number of times. The chain uses TRBV29-1 and TRBJ1-1; 7 bases line up with TRBD1. Germline V gives CDR1 SQVTM, CDR2 ANQGSEA. The CDR3 contains 17 residues. Trimming took 6 bases from V and 0 from J; bases not matched to a gene: 16. CDR3: CSVFWGQRTFMNTEAFF. CDR3 nucleotide sequence: TGCAGCGTCTTCTGGGGACAGCGAACTTTTATGAACACTGAAGCTTTCTTT.

The chain is built from TRBV4-1 and TRBJ2-1; no reliable D call. TRBJ2-5 matches the DNA end more closely, so the J call is doubtful. The V gene's germline CDR1 is MGHRA and CDR2 YSYEKL. The CDR3 totals 15 residues. In DNA form, the CDR3 reads TGCGCCAGCAGCCAAGTAGGGCTATTTCTGGAGACCCAGTACTTC. Amino acid sequence: CASSQVGLFLETQYF.

The rearrangement uses TRBV6-5 and TRBJ2-7, with D possibly matching TRBD1 (6 bases). Trimming took off 0 bases at V and 3 bases at J, with 12 bases between the two ends. The CDR3 loop spans 15 amino acids. The germline gives CDR1 MNHEY, CDR2 SVGAGI. The DNA for the CDR3 is TGTGCCAGCAGTTACTCACCGGACAGTTTCTACGAGCAGTACTTC. Translation gives CASSYSPDSFYEQYF.

This clonotype was picked up many times. The rearrangement uses TRBV4-2 and TRBJ2-3; D unresolved. CDR3 length equals 14 residues. Germline CDR1 is LGHNA and CDR2 is YNFKEQ. Between the trimmed V and J ends, which lost 0 bases and 0 bases, there was a span of 4 bases. This CDR3 reads CASSQDTSTDTQYF. CDR3 coding DNA: TGTGCCAGCAGCCAAGATACTAGCACAGATACGCAGTATTTT.

This chain uses TRBV6-5 with TRBJ2-2, with 7 bases aligning to TRBD1. This CDR3 contains 15 residues. J lost 1 base, V lost 2 bases, and 1 base had no gene match. Germline V gives CDR1 MNHEY, CDR2 SVGAGI. The CDR3 is CASSYRGLNTGELFF. For the CDR3, the DNA is TGTGCCAGCAGTTACAGGGGGCTGAACACCGGGGAGCTGTTTTTT.

This clonotype occurred a few times. The J gene is TRBJ1-1, the V gene TRBV13; D possibly corresponds to TRBD1 (5 bases). Germline CDR1 and CDR2: PRHDT and FYEKMQ (reference sequence). V gave up 3 bases and J gave up 5 bases, with 16 bases separating them. The CDR3 has 15 amino acids. The CDR3 is CASSLGVSRWTEAFF. The CDR3 nucleotides read TGTGCCAGCAGCTTGGGGGTCAGCCGATGGACTGAAGCTTTCTTT.

The genes are TRBV4-1 and TRBJ2-5; D gene uncertain. The V and J ends lost 0 bases and 5 bases respectively, with 7 bases between them. From germline, CDR1 is MGHRA and CDR2 YSYEKL. The CDR3 is 13 amino acids. CDR3 bases: TGCGCCAGCAGCCAAGATCTTTTCGAGACCCAGTACTTC. Translated, it gives CASSQDLFETQYF.

This clonotype came up a few times. V and J are TRBV12-3 or TRBV12-4 and TRBJ2-5; D is unclear. The DNA matches TRBJ2-1 better at its end, which makes the J call doubtful. The CDR3 covers 11 residues. CDR3 in DNA: TGTGCCAGCAGCCCCTCTCATGAGCAGTTCTTC. Protein: CASSPSHEQFF.

The sample holds a few counts of this clonotype. The V call is TRBV7-9, the J call TRBJ1-4, with 7 bases lining up with TRBD1. Germline-derived CDR1 and CDR2 are SEHNR and FQNEAQ (reference sequence). V lost 4 bases and J lost 6; bases outside the gene matches: 5. This CDR3 has 14 amino acids. The CDR3 nucleotides are TGTGCCAGCAGCTCAATTACAGGGGATGAAAAACTGTTTTTT. Amino acid sequence: CASSSITGDEKLFF. Combining the CDR3 with reference TRBV7-9 and TRBJ1-4 gives the whole variable domain DTGVSQNPRHKITKRGQNVTFRCDPISEHNRLYWYRQTLGQGPEFLTYFQNEAQLEKSRLLSDRFSAERPKGSFSTLEIQRTEQGDSAMYLCASSSITGDEKLFFGSGTQLSVL.

CDR3 bases: TGTGCCAGCAGCACCCTGACAGGGAACCTAAATGGCTACACCTTC. Its protein product is CASSTLTGNLNGYTF. The V call is TRBV7-2, the J call TRBJ1-2, with 7 bases fitting TRBD1. CDR1 is SGHTA, CDR2 FQGNSA, per germline. The ends lost 5 bases at V and 6 bases at J; junction bases unmatched: 12. CDR3 length equals 15 residues.

This clonotype was counted a few times. CDR3 protein: CASSSSRDINNEQFF. CDR3 coding DNA: TGTGCCAGCAGTTCTTCACGGGACATCAACAATGAGCAGTTCTTC. The chain is built from TRBV27 and TRBJ2-1; perhaps TRBD1 as D (6 bases). CDR1 MNHEY and CDR2 SMNVEV come from the germline V gene (reference sequence). The CDR3 runs to 15 residues. V lost 4 bases and J lost 5, with 15 bases in between.

There are a few counts of this clonotype. The CDR3 DNA is TGTGCCAGCAGCGAAGGGTCAGGGGGCATTTCCTACGAGCAGTACTTC. Translated, it gives CASSEGSGGISYEQYF. This chain uses TRBV3-1 with TRBJ2-7, with TRBD1 matching 8 bases. V lost 5 bases, J lost 1 base, and 10 bases stayed unmatched. Germline CDR1 reads LGHDT; CDR2 reads YNNKEL (reference sequence). The CDR3 runs 16 residues.

This clonotype was observed a handful of times. The V and J genes are TRBV5-1 and TRBJ2-4; 10 nucleotides line up with TRBD1. The CDR3 has 14 amino acids. CDR1 SGHRS and CDR2 YFSETQ come from the germline V gene. Trimming at V came to 4 bases and at J to 8 bases, leaving 6 bases not matched to a gene. The CDR3 loop is CASSTGQGDDIQYF. DNA of the CDR3: TGCGCCAGCAGCACCGGACAGGGGGACGACATTCAGTACTTC.

This clonotype occurred a few times. This sequence joins TRBV4-2 and TRBJ1-5; D perhaps matches TRBD1 (5 bases). This CDR3 contains 15 residues. V lost 3 bases and J 7 bases, leaving 16 bases between the germline ends. Germline V gives CDR1 LGHNA, CDR2 YNFKEQ. The CDR3 nucleotides read TGTGCCAGCAGCCAGAGGTGGGGGGTCCGGCAGCCCCAGCATTTT. It specifies CASSQRWGVRQPQHF.

CDR3 DNA: TGTGCCATCAGTGACAGATGGCATGAGCAGTTCTTC. Translated: CAISDRWHEQFF. This sequence joins TRBV10-3 and TRBJ2-5, with D unclear. The closer fit of TRBJ2-1 to the DNA end suggests the J call may be wrong. The germline CDR1 and CDR2 sequences are ENHRY and SYGVKD. CDR3 length equals 12 residues.

CDR3 sequence: CASSTRNYGYTF. The CDR3, as DNA: TGTGCCAGTAGTACCAGGAACTATGGCTACACCTTC. This sequence joins TRBV19 and TRBJ1-2; no reliable D call. Germline V gene lookup returns CDR1 LNHDA and CDR2 SQIVND (reference sequence). V lost 4 bases to trimming and J lost 2 bases, with 5 bases between them. This CDR3 spans 12 amino acids.

This clonotype has more than one count but fewer than ten. This sequence joins TRBV7-2 and TRBJ2-5; D is ambiguous. Judging by the DNA end, TRBJ2-1 fits better; the J call may be wrong. CDR1 and CDR2 (germline): SGHTA, FQGNSA. The length of the CDR3 is 12 residues. CDR3 region: CASSFGGCEQFF. Written as DNA, the CDR3 is TGTGCCAGCAGCTTTGGTGGTTGTGAGCAGTTCTTC.

The CDR3 sequence is CASSLELGGELFF. DNA for the CDR3: TGTGCCAGCAGCTTAGAGTTAGGGGGGGAGCTGTTTTTT. The chain joins TRBV7-2 to TRBJ2-2; D is undetermined. CDR1 and CDR2 (germline): SGHTA, FQGNSA. Trimming took 1 base from V and 8 from J, leaving 8 bases between them. The CDR3 covers 13 residues.

The chain carries TRBV18 and TRBJ1-2; 9 nucleotides align to TRBD1. The CDR3 contains 14 residues. V gave up 5 bases and J gave up 3 bases; unmatched junction bases: 4. The germline gives CDR1 KGHSH, CDR2 LQKENI. The CDR3 loop is CASSGDRDDYGYTF. The CDR3 DNA reads TGTGCCAGCTCAGGGGACAGGGATGACTATGGCTACACCTTC.

The chain combines TRBV14 with TRBJ2-1, with 9 bases matching TRBD2. The DNA end is more similar to TRBJ2-5, so the J call may be wrong. The CDR3 has 17 amino acids. Germline V gene lookup returns CDR1 SGHDN and CDR2 FVKESK. This CDR3 reads CASSLRLAVMTQETQYF. DNA for the CDR3: TGTGCCAGCAGCCTCCGACTAGCGGTTATGACTCAAGAGACCCAGTACTTC.

This clonotype was seen a handful of times. J is TRBJ2-4 and V is TRBV7-3, with 10 bases matching TRBD2. V was pared by 6 bases and J by 6 bases, with 2 bases of the junction left unmatched. CDR1 is SGHTA and CDR2 is FQGTGA in the germline V gene. There are 13 residues in the CDR3. CDR3 amino acids: CASRASGGNIQYF. CDR3 DNA sequence: TGTGCCAGCAGAGCTAGCGGGGGAAACATTCAGTACTTC.

This clonotype has a handful of counts. V is TRBV4-1 and J is TRBJ1-1; D unclear. Per germline, CDR1 MGHRA and CDR2 YSYEKL. The CDR3 runs 14 residues. V lost 0 bases and J 0 bases, leaving 5 bases between the germline ends. CDR3 loop: CASSQDLMNTEAFF. The CDR3, as DNA: TGCGCCAGCAGCCAAGATTTAATGAACACTGAAGCTTTCTTT.